These T cell receptor beta chains were read from a single sample in a study of response to subunit inactivated influenza vaccine. Each CDR3 protein is one row after TCRdb ran MiXCR on the RT-PCR reads. This sample carries roughly 670,000 distinct CDR3 sequences, around 15% of them seen once, and the ten largest clones take roughly 7.6%. The sequenced sample was PBMCs from blood, obtained 14 to 15 days before vaccination. These receptors were obtained from a man in his fifties who received an inactivated influenza vaccine. Both conserved end residues are part of each CDR3. D genes are given only for firm matches. A clone size is listed for some rows: how often the clone was seen (once, few, many), or a class if it is expanded.

clone_size d_call j_call v_call cdr3_aa cdr3_nt
- TRBD2 TRBJ2-1 TRBV20-1 CSANLQTSGKYFF TGCAGTGCTAACCTCCAGACTAGCGGGAAATATTTCTTC
- - TRBJ1-2 TRBV7-6 CASSLVCGRNGYTF TGTGCCAGCAGCTTAGTGTGTGGGCGGAATGGCTACACTTTC
- - TRBJ2-3 TRBV2 CASTERWGGDTQYF TGTGCCAGCACTGAGAGGTGGGGTGGGGATACGCAGTATTTT
- TRBD2 TRBJ2-3 TRBV20-1 CSTMGLVLAPRTDTQYF TGCAGTACAATGGGACTAGTCTTAGCCCCTCGCACAGATACGCAGTATTTT
- - TRBJ2-3 TRBV7-2 CASSLLGTADTQYF TGTGCCAGCAGCTTACTAGGAACGGCAGATACGCAGTATTTT
few - TRBJ2-3 TRBV20-1 CSAVRTPYTDTQYF TGCAGTGCCGTAAGGACTCCCTACACAGATACGCAGTATTTT
few - TRBJ1-1 TRBV9 CASSVGGWSTEAFF TGTGCCAGCAGCGTAGGAGGGTGGAGCACTGAAGCTTTCTTT
- TRBD1 TRBJ2-7 TRBV6-1 CASSRGQGEFYEQYF TGTGCCAGCAGTCGGGGACAGGGGGAATTCTACGAGCAGTACTTC
- - TRBJ2-7 TRBV20-1 CSARSSREASYEQYF TGCAGTGCTAGAAGCTCGAGGGAAGCTAGCTACGAGCAGTACTTC
few - TRBJ1-2 TRBV7-2 CASSLATASYGYTF TGTGCCAGCAGCTTAGCCACAGCTAGCTATGGCTACACCTTC
many - TRBJ2-1 TRBV4-2 CASSQGISRLDEQFF TGTGCCAGCAGCCAAGGAATTAGCCGCCTTGATGAGCAGTTCTTC
few - TRBJ1-5 TRBV2 CASGQLALSQHF TGTGCCAGCGGGCAGCTTGCTCTATCCCAGCATTTT
few - TRBJ2-1 TRBV24-1 CATSDLRASSNEQFF TGTGCCACCAGTGATTTGAGGGCGTCATCCAATGAGCAGTTCTTC
many - TRBJ1-5 TRBV4-3 CASSPGQNQPQHF TGCGCCAGCAGCCCCGGACAGAATCAGCCCCAGCATTTT
- - TRBJ2-6 TRBV5-1 CASSLAPTGDSGANVLTF TGCGCCAGCAGCTTGGCCCCGACAGGTGACTCTGGGGCCAACGTCCTGACTTTC
- TRBD1 TRBJ1-5 TRBV15 CATSTPGTGASSSNQPQHF TGTGCCACCAGCACTCCTGGGACAGGGGCCTCCAGTAGCAATCAGCCCCAGCATTTT
- - TRBJ1-6 TRBV7-9 CASSLLTVNSPLHF TGTGCCAGCAGCTTATTGACAGTCAATTCACCCCTCCACTTT
- TRBD2 TRBJ2-7 TRBV20-1 CSARKLAGAYEQYF TGCAGTGCAAGGAAACTAGCGGGAGCCTACGAGCAGTACTTC
- - TRBJ2-1 TRBV6-2/TRBV6-3 CASTNGGYEQFF TGTGCCAGCACCAACGGGGGATACGAGCAGTTCTTC
- TRBD2 TRBJ2-7 TRBV3-1 CASSERLAASYEQYF TGTGCCAGCAGCGAGAGACTAGCGGCCTCCTACGAGCAGTACTTC
many - TRBJ2-3 TRBV18 CASSPPADTQYF TGCGCCAGCAGCCCTCCCGCAGATACGCAGTATTTT
- TRBD2 TRBJ2-7 TRBV6-5 CASSYTGGPYEQYF TGTGCCAGCAGTTATACGGGGGGTCCCTACGAGCAGTACTTC